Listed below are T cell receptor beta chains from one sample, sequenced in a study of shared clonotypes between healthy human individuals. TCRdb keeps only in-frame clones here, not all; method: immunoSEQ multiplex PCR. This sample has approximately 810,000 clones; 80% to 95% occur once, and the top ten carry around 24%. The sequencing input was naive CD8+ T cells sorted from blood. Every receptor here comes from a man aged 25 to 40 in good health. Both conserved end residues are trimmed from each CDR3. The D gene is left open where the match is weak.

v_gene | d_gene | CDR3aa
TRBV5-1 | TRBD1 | ASSLAEGAHTDTQY
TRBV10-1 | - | ASSEPDSYEQY
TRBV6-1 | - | ASKGGSEKLF
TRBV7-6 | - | ASSLVSDLSYEQY
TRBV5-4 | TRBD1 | ASSLIRTGLNEQF
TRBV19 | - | ASTLYGAHDGELF
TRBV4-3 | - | ASSQEGDYESTDTQY
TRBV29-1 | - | SVEGVNTGELF
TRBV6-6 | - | ASSYAGTTNEKLF
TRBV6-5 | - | LSASSYSSEQF
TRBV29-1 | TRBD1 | SVEGRQGAEANYGYT
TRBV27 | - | ASSYQERPLARQY
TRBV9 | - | ASSAAGGVEAF
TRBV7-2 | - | ASTSQLGTQETQY
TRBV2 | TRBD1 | AMTDRIREKLF
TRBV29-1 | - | SVSGGSHLGYGYT
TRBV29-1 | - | SVGLGSYEQY
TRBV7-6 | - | ASSFRPGANTGELF
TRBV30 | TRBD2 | AWSASGSLDEQF
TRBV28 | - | ASSRVPSYNEQF
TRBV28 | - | ASSGQSSSYEQY
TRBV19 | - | ASSSSGAYSYNEQF
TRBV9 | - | ASSVGVSGSPLEQF
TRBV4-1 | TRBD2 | ASSQVSGARNEQY
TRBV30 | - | AWRWEMNTEAF
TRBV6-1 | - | ASSEGLPLAEQY
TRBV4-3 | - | ASSQESRAYEQY
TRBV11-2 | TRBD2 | ASSLLLGTKLYEQY
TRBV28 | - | ASSLVDRAWDTIY
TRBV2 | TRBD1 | ASSEGQGSSEQY
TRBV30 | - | ACPAPSGNTIY
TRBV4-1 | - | ASSQTGLNTEAF
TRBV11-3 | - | ASSLDGGSGNEQF
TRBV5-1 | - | ASSLVADTLHEQY
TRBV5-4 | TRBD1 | ASSFRDRSYNEQF
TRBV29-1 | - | SILAGSGNTIY
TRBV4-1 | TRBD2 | ASSQVEGLGEYNEQF
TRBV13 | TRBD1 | ASSFSALGQRNTEAF
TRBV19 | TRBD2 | ASSPGLAGYEQY
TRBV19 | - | ASSITAYSNQPQH
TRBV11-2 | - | ASSYKEFLVMGTYEQY
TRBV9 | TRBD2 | ASSASGNYEQY
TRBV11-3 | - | ASSTARDFQETQY
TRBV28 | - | ASSFDGDYNEQF
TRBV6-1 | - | ASSEPPGQRAEAF
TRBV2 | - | ASSEARRTAYEQY
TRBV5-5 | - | ASSLTAEYQPQH
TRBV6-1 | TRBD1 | ASSETNRGYTDTQY
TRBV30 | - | AWAEGTSASGEQY
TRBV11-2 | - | ASSLLGNEQF
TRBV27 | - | ASSLFAGHEQF
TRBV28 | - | ASKGVSGYT
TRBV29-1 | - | SVEAAAGPGNTIY
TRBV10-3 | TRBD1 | ATADRALEAF
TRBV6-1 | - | ASRGGVEQY
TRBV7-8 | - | ASSSSGVNEQY
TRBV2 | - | ASSDMGQTGYEQY
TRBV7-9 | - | ASTQGRAGSSYNEQF
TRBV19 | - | ASSAGLEETQY
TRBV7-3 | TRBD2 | ASSSAGGYNEQF